Below are 10 T cell receptor beta chains sequenced from a single sample in a study of blood T cell repertoires in COVID-19. Data came from immunoSEQ multiplex PCR; TCRdb stores just in-frame clones and leaves some out. The profile shows about 330,000 clones, about 82% of them singletons. The source material was peripheral blood. These receptors were collected from a human donor in a cohort sampled during active COVID-19.

The chain is built from TRBV7-3 and TRBJ2-6; TRBD2 might be the D (5 bases). With 4 bases removed from V and 4 bases from J, the gap between germline ends came to 11 bases. Germline loops: CDR1 SGHTA, CDR2 FQGTGA. There are 15 residues in the CDR3. The DNA of the CDR3 is TGTGCCAGCAGCTACGGGGTACCGGGGGCCAACGTCCTGACTTTC. Translating it yields CASSYGVPGANVLTF.

V gene TRBV5-1 combines with J gene TRBJ1-2, with D unresolved. The germline V gene has CDR1 SGHRS and CDR2 YFSETQ. This CDR3 is built from 13 residues. Trimming pared 2 bases from V and 2 bases from J, leaving 7 bases between. This chain's CDR3 is CASSFRLNYGYTF. CDR3 nucleotide sequence: TGCGCCAGCAGCTTTCGCCTAAACTATGGCTACACCTTC.

The genes are TRBV18 and TRBJ1-1, with D uncertain. The V end was cut by 8 bases, the J end by 5 bases, with 24 bases between. The CDR3 consists of 16 residues. Per germline, CDR1 KGHSH and CDR2 LQKENI. DNA for the CDR3: TGTGCCAGCCTACCCAGCGCCGAAGTCCTGGTTACTGAAGCTTTCTTT. It codes for CASLPSAEVLVTEAFF.

The CDR3 loop is CASSQGNGGANYGYTF. The CDR3 DNA reads TGTGCCAGCAGCCAAGGAAACGGAGGGGCCAACTATGGCTACACCTTC. The chain combines TRBV4-2 with TRBJ1-2, with D possibly matching TRBD1 (5 bases). CDR3 size: 16 residues. The V gene's germline CDR1 is LGHNA and CDR2 YNFKEQ. Between the trimmed V and J ends, which lost 1 base and 2 bases, there was a span of 14 bases.

This clone was detected a few times. The J gene is TRBJ2-2, the V gene TRBV5-5; TRBD1 is a possible D gene (5 bases). Per germline, CDR1 SGHKS and CDR2 YYEKEE (reference sequence). The CDR3 has 16 residues. Trimming removed 7 bases from V and 0 bases from J, with 16 bases in between. The CDR3 protein is CASSVTRVTNTGELFF. The CDR3 bases are TGTGCCAGCTCGGTCACCAGGGTAACGAACACCGGGGAGCTGTTTTTT.

The rearrangement links TRBV7-9 to TRBJ1-1, with 8 bases that match TRBD1. In germline, CDR1 is SEHNR, CDR2 FQNEAQ (reference sequence). V was clipped by 5 bases and J by 12 bases; unmatched bases: 20. CDR3 length equals 16 residues. CDR3 loop: CASSQVPGQALAWSFF. The CDR3 nucleotides are TGTGCCAGCAGCCAAGTCCCGGGACAGGCGCTGGCGTGGTCTTTCTTT.

The chain recombines TRBV5-4 with TRBJ1-1; tentative D call: TRBD1 (6 bases). Trimming pared 3 bases from V and 2 bases from J, leaving 14 bases between. CDR1 is SGHNT and CDR2 is YYREEE in the germline V gene (reference sequence). The CDR3 spans 15 residues. The CDR3 DNA follows: TGTGCCAGCAGCTCGAGGTTAGGGGGAAACACTGAAGCTTTCTTT. Translation gives CASSSRLGGNTEAFF.

The genes are TRBV28 and TRBJ1-3; D is possibly TRBD1 (6 bases). The CDR3 spans 14 residues. Germline values: CDR1 MDHEN, CDR2 SYDVKM. V was clipped by 0 bases and J by 4 bases, with 7 bases between them. The CDR3 bases are TGTGCCAGCAGTTTATGGGGGGCGGGAAACACCATATATTTT. Translation: CASSLWGAGNTIYF. Together with reference TRBV28 and TRBJ1-3, the CDR3 gives the full variable domain: DVKVTQSSRYLVKRTGEKVFLECVQDMDHENMFWYRQDPGLGLRLIYFSYDVKMKEKGDIPEGYSVSREKKERFSLILESASTNQTSMYLCASSLWGAGNTIYFGEGSWLTVV.

This chain links TRBV2 with TRBJ2-3; 9 nucleotides agree with TRBD2. The J segment lost 3 bases and the V segment lost 3 bases, leaving 4 bases of the junction unmatched. The CDR3 runs to 15 residues. From germline, CDR1 is SNHLY and CDR2 FYNNEI. The CDR3 region is CASSERRGGTDTQYF. CDR3 DNA sequence: TGTGCCAGCAGTGAGAGGCGGGGGGGAACAGATACGCAGTATTTT. Full variable domain (remainder filled in from reference TRBV2 and TRBJ2-3): EPEVTQTPSHQVTQMGQEVILRCVPISNHLYFYWYRQILGQKVEFLVSFYNNEISEKSEIFDDQFSVERPDGSNFTLKIRSTKLEDSAMYFCASSERRGGTDTQYFGPGTRLTVL.

This chain connects TRBV30 to TRBJ1-5, with 10 positions matching TRBD1. The germline V gene encodes CDR1 GTSNPN and CDR2 SVGIG (reference sequence). The V segment lost 0 bases and the J segment 7 bases; nucleotides outside the gene matches: 6. This CDR3 has 15 amino acids. The CDR3, as DNA: TGTGCCTGGAGTGTACGGGGACAGGGGCTCCAGCCCCAGCATTTT. This encodes CAWSVRGQGLQPQHF.